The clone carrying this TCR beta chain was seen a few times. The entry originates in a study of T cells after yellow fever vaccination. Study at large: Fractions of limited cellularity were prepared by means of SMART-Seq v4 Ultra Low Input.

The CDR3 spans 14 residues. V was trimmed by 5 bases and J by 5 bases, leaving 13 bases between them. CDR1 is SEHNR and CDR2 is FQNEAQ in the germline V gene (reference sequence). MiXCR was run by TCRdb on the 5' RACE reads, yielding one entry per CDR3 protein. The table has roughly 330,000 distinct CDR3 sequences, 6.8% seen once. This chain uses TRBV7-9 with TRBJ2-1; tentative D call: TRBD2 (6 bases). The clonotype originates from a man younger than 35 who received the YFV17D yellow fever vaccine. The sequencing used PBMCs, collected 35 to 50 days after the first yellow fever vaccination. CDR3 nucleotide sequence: TGTGCCAGCAGCCCCGTCCGGGGGAACAATGAGCAGTTCTTC. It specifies CASSPVRGNNEQFF.